This T cell receptor (beta chain) was sequenced in a study of cytomegalovirus exposure and HLA in healthy donors. Study-level results: In an earlier analysis, most TCR beta V segments were productive about 87% or about 30% of the time.

A word on this clone: Antigen specificity is unknown.

Germline assignment: CDR1 SGHVS and CDR2 FQNEAQ. The V and J ends lost 6 bases and 3 bases respectively, with 9 bases between them. CDR3 size: 13 residues. The primer mix had 60 Vbeta and 13 Jbeta primers. Repertoires were generated with immunoSEQ multiplex PCR, while TCRdb's copy carries only in-frame clones and drops some. The sample includes about 150,000 clones, 55% to 85% of them seen just once. The origin of this receptor is a man between 35 and 55 years old in good health and CMV-seronegative. This rearrangement joins TRBV7-8 to TRBJ1-5, with D maybe TRBD1 (5 bases). The sequencing sample was made of PBMCs. CDR3 in DNA: TGTGCCAGCAGAAGACAGATCAATCAGCCCCAGCATTTT. Its protein product is CASRRQINQPQHF.